The 6 T cell receptor beta chains presented below share a single source sample, sequenced in a study of shared clonotypes between healthy human individuals. Generated by immunoSEQ multiplex PCR, the TCRdb table keeps only in-frame clones and is missing some. The sample contains fewer than 400,000 clones, about 74% of which appear only once. Sequencing was performed on memory CD4+ T cells sorted from blood. Documented subset: CD45RA-negative fraction. The receptors originated from a man in his thirties or forties in good health.

The count of this clone is one. The chain carries TRBV5-6 and TRBJ2-3; D possibly corresponds to TRBD2 (5 bases). The CDR3 has 11 residues. The germline V and J ends were trimmed by 3 bases and 6 bases, with 5 bases remaining between them. Germline CDR1 reads SGHDT; CDR2 reads YYEEEE. The CDR3 loop reads CASSWRDTQYF. The CDR3 region has the DNA TGTGCCAGCAGCTGGAGGGATACGCAGTATTTT.

About this clone itself: The sample has other DNA sequences that encode this CDR3 too. J is TRBJ2-5 and V is TRBV5-1, with D unresolved. Germline loops: CDR1 SGHRS, CDR2 YFSETQ. CDR3 size: 15 residues. Deletions cut 2 bases from V and 0 bases from J, with 11 bases between. This CDR3 reads CASSLAGPYQETQYF. The CDR3 coding sequence is TGCGCCAGCAGCTTAGCAGGTCCGTACCAAGAGACCCAGTACTTC.

This clone has only a few counts. The gene calls are TRBV6-1 and TRBJ2-7, with TRBD2 as a possible D gene (6 bases). V lost 6 bases and J lost 1, with 13 bases in between. CDR3 length equals 14 residues. In germline, CDR1 is MNHNS, CDR2 SASEGT. CDR3 loop: CASSLSGASYEQYF. The CDR3 coding sequence is TGTGCCAGCAGCCTATCGGGAGCATCCTACGAGCAGTACTTC.

As DNA, the CDR3 is TGTGCCAGCAGTGAAGTGGTCATTGAAGCTTTCTTT. Its translation: CASSEVVIEAFF. J is TRBJ1-1 and V is TRBV6-1, with D hard to call. CDR1 and CDR2 from the germline V gene are MNHNS and SASEGT. The V end lost 1 base, the J end lost 7 bases, and 7 bases lay between the germline ends. The CDR3 has 12 amino acids.

The J gene is TRBJ1-4, the V gene TRBV5-1; 9 bases map to TRBD1. J lost 6 bases, V lost 4 bases, and 7 bases had no gene match. This CDR3 region has 15 residues. Germline V CDR1 and CDR2: SGHRS, YFSETQ. CDR3 region: CASSPMDRGDEKLFF. CDR3 in DNA: TGCGCCAGCAGCCCGATGGACAGGGGTGATGAAAAACTGTTTTTT. The full variable domain, in which reference TRBV5-1 and TRBJ1-4 provide the parts outside the CDR3, is KAGVTQTPRYLIKTRGQQVTLSCSPISGHRSVSWYQQTPGQGLQFLFEYFSETQRNKGNFPGRFSGRQFSNSRSEMNVSTLELGDSALYLCASSPMDRGDEKLFFGSGTQLSVL.

J is TRBJ2-7 and V is TRBV18; 7 nucleotides agree with TRBD1. Germline V CDR1 and CDR2: KGHSH, LQKENI. This CDR3 has 15 residues. The ends lost 0 bases at V and 2 bases at J; junction bases unmatched: 4. CDR3 residues: CASSPPIQGTYEQYF. The CDR3 DNA sequence: TGTGCCAGCTCACCACCGATACAGGGGACCTACGAGCAGTACTTC.